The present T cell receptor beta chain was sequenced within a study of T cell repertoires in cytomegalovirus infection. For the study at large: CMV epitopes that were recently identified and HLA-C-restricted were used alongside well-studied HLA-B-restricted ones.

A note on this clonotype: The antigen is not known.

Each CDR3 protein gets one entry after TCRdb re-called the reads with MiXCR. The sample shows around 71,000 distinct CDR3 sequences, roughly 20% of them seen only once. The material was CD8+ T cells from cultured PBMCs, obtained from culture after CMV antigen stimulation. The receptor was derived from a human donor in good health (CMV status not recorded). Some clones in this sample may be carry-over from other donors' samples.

The CDR3 region is CASPPGLGNTGELFF. DNA for the CDR3: TGTGCCAGCCCCCCCGGCCTTGGAAACACCGGGGAGCTGTTTTTT. The gene calls are TRBV12-3 or TRBV12-4 and TRBJ2-2; D is unresolved. The CDR3 length is 15 residues. V was cut by 8 bases and J by 2 bases, with 15 bases left in between.